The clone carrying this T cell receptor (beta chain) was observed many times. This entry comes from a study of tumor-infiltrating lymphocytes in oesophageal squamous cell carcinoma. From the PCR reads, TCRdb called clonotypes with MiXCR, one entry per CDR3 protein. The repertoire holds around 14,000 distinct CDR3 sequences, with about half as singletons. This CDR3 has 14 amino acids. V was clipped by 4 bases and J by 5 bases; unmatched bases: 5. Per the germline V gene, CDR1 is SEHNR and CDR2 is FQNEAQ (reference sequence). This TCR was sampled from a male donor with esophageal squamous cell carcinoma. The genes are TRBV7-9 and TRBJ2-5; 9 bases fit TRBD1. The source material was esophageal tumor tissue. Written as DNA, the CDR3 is TGTGCCAGCAGCTCGGGACAGGGTTACGAGACCCAGTACTTC. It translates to CASSSGQGYETQYF.